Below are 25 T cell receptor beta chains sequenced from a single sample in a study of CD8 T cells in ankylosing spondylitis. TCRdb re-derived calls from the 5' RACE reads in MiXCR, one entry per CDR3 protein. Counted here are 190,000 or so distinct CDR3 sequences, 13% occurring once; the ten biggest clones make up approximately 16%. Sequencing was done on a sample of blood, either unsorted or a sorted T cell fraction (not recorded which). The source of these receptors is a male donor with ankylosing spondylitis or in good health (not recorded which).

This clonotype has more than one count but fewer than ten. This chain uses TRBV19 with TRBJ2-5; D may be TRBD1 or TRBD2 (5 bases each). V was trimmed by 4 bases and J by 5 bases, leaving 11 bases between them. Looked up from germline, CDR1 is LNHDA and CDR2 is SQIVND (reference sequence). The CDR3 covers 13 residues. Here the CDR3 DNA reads TGTGCCAGTAGTAGCTGGGACGGGGAGACCCAGTACTTC. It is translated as CASSSWDGETQYF.

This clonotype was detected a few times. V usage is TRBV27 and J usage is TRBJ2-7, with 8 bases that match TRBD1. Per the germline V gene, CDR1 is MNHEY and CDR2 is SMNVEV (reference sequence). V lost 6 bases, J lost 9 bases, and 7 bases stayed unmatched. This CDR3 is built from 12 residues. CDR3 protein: CASSSSGGPQYF. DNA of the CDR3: TGTGCCAGCAGCTCCTCAGGGGGCCCGCAGTACTTC.

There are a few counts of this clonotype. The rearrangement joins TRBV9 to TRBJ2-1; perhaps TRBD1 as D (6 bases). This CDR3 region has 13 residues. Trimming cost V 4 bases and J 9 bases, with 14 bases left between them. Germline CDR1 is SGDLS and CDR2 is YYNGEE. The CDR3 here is CASSPLGGSEQFF. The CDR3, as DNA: TGTGCCAGCAGCCCATTAGGGGGTAGTGAGCAGTTCTTC.

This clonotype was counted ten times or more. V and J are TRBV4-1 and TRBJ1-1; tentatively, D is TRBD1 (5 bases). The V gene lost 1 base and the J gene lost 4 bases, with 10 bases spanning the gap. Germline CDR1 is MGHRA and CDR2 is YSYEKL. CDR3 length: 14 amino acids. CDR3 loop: CASSQAQGGTEAFF. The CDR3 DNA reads TGCGCCAGCAGCCAAGCGCAGGGCGGCACTGAAGCTTTCTTT.

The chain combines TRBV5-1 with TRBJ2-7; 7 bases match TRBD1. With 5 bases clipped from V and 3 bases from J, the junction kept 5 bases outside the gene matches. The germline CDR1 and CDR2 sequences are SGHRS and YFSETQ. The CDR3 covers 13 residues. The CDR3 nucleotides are TGCGCCAGCAGTACAGGGGCCTACTACGAGCAGTACTTC. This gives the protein CASSTGAYYEQYF.

The CDR3 spells CASRGQGWTEAFF. CDR3 coding DNA: TGTGCCAGCAGAGGACAGGGATGGACTGAAGCTTTCTTT. The chain links TRBV7-9 to TRBJ1-1; 8 bases align to TRBD1. V shed 6 bases, J shed 5 bases, and the junction held 5 bases outside the gene matches. The CDR3 is 13 residues long. Per the germline V gene, CDR1 is SEHNR and CDR2 is FQNEAQ (reference sequence).

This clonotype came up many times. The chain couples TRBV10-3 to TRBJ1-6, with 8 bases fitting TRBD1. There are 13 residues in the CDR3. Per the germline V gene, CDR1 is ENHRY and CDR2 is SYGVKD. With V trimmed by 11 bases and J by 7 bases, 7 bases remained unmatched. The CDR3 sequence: CAPPDRENSPLHF. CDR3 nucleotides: TGTGCCCCCCCGGACAGGGAGAATTCACCCCTCCACTTT.

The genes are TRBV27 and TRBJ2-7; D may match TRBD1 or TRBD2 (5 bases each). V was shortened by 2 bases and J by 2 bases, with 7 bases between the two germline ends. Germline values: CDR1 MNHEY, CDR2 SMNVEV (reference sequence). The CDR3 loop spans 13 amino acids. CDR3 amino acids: CASSLLGAYEQYF. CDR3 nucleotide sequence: TGTGCCAGCAGTTTACTGGGGGCCTACGAGCAGTACTTC.

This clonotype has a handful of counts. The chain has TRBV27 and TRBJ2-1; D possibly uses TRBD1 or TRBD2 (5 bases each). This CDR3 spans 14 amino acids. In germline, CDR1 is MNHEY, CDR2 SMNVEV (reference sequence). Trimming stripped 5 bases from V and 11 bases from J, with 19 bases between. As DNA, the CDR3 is TGTGCCAGCAGTACAATCGCCGGGGCGCCCAAGCAGTTCTTC. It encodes CASSTIAGAPKQFF.

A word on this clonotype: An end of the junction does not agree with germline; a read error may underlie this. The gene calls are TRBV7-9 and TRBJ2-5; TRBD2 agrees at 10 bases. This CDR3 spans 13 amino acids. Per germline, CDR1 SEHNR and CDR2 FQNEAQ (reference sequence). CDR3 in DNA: TGTGCCAGCAGCTCACTCTTAGCGGGGGGCCGGCGCTTC. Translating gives CASSSLLAGGRRF.

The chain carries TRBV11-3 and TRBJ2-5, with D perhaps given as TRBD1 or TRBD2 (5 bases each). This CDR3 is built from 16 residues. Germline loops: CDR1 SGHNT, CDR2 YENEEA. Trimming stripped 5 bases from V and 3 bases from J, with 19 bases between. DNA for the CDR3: TGTGCCAGCAGCCTTTGGGACGGAGCTATTAAAGAGACCCAGTACTTC. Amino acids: CASSLWDGAIKETQYF.

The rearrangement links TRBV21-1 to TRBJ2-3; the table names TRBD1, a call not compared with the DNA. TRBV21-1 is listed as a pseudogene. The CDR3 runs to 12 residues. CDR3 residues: CARGGRTDTQYF. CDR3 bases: TGTGCCCGAGGGGGAAGAACAGATACGCAGTATTTT.

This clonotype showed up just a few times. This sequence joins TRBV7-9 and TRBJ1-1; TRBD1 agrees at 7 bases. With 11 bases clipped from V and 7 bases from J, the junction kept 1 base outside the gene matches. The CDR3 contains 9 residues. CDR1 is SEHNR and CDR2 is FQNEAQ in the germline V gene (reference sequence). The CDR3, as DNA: TGTGCCCCAGGGGGTGAAGCTTTCTTT. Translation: CAPGGEAFF.

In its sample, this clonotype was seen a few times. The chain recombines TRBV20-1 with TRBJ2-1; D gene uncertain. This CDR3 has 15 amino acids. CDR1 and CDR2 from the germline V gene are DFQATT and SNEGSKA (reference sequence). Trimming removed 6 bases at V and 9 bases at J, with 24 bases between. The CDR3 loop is CSAAPWRVLYPEQFF. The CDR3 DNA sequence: TGCAGTGCCGCCCCCTGGCGAGTTCTCTACCCTGAGCAGTTCTTC.

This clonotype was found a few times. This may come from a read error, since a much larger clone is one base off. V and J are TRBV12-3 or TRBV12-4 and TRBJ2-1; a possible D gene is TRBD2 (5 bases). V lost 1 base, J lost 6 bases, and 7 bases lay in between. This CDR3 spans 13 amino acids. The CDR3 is CASSLGGSNEQFF. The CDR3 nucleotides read TGTGCCAGCAGTTTAGGAGGGTCCAATGAGCAGTTCTTC.

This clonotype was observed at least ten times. Here the CDR3 reads CASNPGQNTGELFF. Here the CDR3 DNA reads TGTGCCAGCAACCCGGGACAGAACACCGGGGAGCTGTTTTTT. The gene calls are TRBV12-3 or TRBV12-4 and TRBJ2-2; D is perhaps TRBD1 (6 bases). This CDR3 has 14 residues. V shed 7 bases and J shed 1 base, with 10 bases lying between them.

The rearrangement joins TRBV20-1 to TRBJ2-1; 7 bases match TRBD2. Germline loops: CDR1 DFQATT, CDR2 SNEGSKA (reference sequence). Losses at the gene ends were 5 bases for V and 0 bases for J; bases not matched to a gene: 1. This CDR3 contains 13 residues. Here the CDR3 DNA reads TGCAGTGCTGCGGGGGTCTCCTACAATGAGCAGTTCTTC. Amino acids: CSAAGVSYNEQFF.

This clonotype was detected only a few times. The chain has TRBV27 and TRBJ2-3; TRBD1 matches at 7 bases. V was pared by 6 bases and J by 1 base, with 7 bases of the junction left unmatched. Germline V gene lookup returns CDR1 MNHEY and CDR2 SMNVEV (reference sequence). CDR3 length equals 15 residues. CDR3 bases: TGTGCCAGCAGCCAGACAGGGTTTGGCACAGATACGCAGTATTTT. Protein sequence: CASSQTGFGTDTQYF.

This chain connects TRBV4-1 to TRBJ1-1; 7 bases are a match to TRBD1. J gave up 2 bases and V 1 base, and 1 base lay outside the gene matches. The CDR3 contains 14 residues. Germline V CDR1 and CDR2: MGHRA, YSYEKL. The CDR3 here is CASSQGQGNTEAFF. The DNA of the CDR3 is TGCGCCAGCAGCCAAGGACAGGGAAACACTGAAGCTTTCTTT.

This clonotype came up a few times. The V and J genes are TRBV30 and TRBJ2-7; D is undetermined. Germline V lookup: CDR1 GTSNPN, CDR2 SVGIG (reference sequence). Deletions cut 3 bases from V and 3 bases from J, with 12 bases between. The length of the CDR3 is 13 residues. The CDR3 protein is CAWSAQAFYEQYF. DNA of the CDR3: TGTGCCTGGAGCGCCCAAGCTTTCTACGAGCAGTACTTC.

As DNA, the CDR3 is TGTGCCAGCAGTGAATATGTAGGGACAGGTAGGGATACGCAGTATTTT. Encoded protein: CASSEYVGTGRDTQYF. J is TRBJ2-3 and V is TRBV25-1; 8 bases line up with TRBD1. J was trimmed by 6 bases and V by 0 bases; bases with no gene match: 8. Germline CDR1 reads MGHDK; CDR2 reads SYGVNS. There are 16 residues in the CDR3.

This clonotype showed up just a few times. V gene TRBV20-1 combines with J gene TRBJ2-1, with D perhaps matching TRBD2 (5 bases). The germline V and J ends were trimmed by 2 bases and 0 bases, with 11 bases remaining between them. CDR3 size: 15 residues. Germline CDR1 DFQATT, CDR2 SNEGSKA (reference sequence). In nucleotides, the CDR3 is TGCAGTGCTAGACCACTAGATCACTCCTACAATGAGCAGTTCTTC. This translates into CSARPLDHSYNEQFF.

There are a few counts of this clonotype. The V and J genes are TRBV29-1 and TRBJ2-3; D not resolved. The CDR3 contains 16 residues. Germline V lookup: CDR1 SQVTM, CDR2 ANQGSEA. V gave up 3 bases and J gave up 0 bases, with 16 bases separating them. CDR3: CSVDDVNSPSTDTQYF. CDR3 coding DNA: TGCAGCGTTGACGATGTCAATTCACCTAGCACAGATACGCAGTATTTT.

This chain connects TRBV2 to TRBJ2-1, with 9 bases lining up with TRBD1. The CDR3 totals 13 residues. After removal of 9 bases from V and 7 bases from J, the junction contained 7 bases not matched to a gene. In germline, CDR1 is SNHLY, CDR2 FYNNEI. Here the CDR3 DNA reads TGTGCCAGGGACAGGGGTATCGGAAATGAGCAGTTCTTC. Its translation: CARDRGIGNEQFF.

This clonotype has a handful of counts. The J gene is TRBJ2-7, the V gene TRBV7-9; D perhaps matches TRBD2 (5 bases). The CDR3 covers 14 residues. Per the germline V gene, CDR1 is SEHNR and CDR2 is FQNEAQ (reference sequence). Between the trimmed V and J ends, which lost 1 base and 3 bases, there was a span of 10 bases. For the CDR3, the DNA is TGTGCCAGCAGCTTAGGGTCGGGAAACTACGAGCAGTACTTC. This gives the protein CASSLGSGNYEQYF.